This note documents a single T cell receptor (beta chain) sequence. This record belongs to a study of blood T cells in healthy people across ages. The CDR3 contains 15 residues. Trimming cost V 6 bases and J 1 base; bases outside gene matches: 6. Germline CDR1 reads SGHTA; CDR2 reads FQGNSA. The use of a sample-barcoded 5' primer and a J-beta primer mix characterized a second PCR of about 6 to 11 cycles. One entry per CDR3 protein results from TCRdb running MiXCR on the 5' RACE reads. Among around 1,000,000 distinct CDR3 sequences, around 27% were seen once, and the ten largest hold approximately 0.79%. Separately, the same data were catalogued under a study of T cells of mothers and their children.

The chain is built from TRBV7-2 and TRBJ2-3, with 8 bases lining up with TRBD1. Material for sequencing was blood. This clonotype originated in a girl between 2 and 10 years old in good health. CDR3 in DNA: TGTGCCAGCAGTTTTCGACAGGGGCGCACAGATACGCAGTATTTT. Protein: CASSFRQGRTDTQYF.